This T cell receptor beta chain stems from a study of blood T cell repertoires in COVID-19. Some clones are missing from TCRdb's copy, which holds only in-frame ones; the method was immunoSEQ multiplex PCR. The repertoire consists of 130,000 to 150,000 clones, with almost 80% occurring once and the leading ten covering approximately 8.6%. This clone was counted between two and nine times. The CDR3 is 14 residues long. The germline gives CDR1 LNHDA, CDR2 SQIVND (reference sequence). V was trimmed by 4 bases and J by 2 bases, leaving 12 bases between them. The chain recombines TRBV19 with TRBJ2-7, with a possible D match to TRBD1 (5 bases). The sequence was collected from a man aged 50-60 years with active or convalescent COVID-19. Material: peripheral blood. CDR3 protein: CASSTGQSPYEQYF. The CDR3, as DNA: TGTGCCAGTAGTACAGGGCAGTCGCCCTACGAGCAGTACTTC.